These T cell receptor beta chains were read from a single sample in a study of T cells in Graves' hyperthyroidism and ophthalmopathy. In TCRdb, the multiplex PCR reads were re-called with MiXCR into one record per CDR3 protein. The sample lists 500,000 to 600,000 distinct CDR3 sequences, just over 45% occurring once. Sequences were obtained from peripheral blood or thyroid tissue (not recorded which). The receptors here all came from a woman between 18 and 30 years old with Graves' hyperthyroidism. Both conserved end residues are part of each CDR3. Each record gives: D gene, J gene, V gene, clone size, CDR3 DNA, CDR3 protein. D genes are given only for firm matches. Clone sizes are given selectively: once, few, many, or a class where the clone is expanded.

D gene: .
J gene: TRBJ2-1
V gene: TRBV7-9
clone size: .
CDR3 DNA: TGTGCCAGCAGCTTAAGTCGCCAGGTGAATGAGCAGTTCTTC
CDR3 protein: CASSLSRQVNEQFF

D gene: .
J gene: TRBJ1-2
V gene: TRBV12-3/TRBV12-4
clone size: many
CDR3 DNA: TGTGCCAGCAGTAACAGGGAGGGCTATGGCTACACCTTC
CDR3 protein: CASSNREGYGYTF

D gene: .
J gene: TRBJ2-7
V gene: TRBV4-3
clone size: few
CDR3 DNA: TGCGCCAGCAGCCAGTGGCTGGTTAGGGCTGAGAAATTCTACGAGCAGTACTTC
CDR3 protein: CASSQWLVRAEKFYEQYF

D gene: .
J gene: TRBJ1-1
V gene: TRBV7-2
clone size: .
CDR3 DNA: TGTGCCAGCAGCTTAATCGGGGCCCGGTACACTGAAGCTTTCTTT
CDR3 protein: CASSLIGARYTEAFF

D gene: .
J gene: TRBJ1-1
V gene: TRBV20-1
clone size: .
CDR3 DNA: TGCAGTGCTAGAGATCAGGGGACCCTAACTGAAGCTTTCTTT
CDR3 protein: CSARDQGTLTEAFF

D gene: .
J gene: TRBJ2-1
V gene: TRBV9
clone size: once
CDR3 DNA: TGCGCCAGCAGCCAAGTAGCGTCGAGTAGGGTCCATGAGCAGTTCTTC
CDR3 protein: CASSQVASSRVHEQFF

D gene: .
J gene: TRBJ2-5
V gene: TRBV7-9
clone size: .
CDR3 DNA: TGTGCCAGCAGCTTAGACGTACGCACAGATACGCAGTACTTC
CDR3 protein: CASSLDVRTDTQYF

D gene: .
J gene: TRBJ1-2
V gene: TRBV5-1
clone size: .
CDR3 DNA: TGCGCCAGCAGCTTGGAATGGACCCCTGGCTACACCTTC
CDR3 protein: CASSLEWTPGYTF

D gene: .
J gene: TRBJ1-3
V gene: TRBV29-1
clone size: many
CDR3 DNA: TGCAGCGTTGAAGGACGGGCCTCTGGAAACACCATATATTTT
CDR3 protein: CSVEGRASGNTIYF

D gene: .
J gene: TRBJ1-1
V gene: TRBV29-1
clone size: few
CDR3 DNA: TGCAGCTTGCGAGGGCAGGGAGTCACTGAAGCTTTCTTT
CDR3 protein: CSLRGQGVTEAFF

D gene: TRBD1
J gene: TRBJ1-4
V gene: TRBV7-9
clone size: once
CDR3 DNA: TGTGCCAGCAGCCCGACAGGGAGTAAGCAAAAACTGTTTTTT
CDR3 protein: CASSPTGSKQKLFF

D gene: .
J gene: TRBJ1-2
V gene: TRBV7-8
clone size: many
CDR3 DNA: TGTGCCAGTCAGCTTAGACCAGGGACGGACACCTATGGCTACACCTTC
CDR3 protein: CASQLRPGTDTYGYTF

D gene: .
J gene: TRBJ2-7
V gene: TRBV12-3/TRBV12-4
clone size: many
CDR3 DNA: TGTGCCACTTCGCGGAGGCCCGGGGAGCAGTACTTC
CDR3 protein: CATSRRPGEQYF

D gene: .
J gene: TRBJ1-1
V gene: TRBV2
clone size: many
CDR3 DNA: TGTGCCAGCAGTGAAGAGGAGGAAGAGGAAGCTTTCTTT
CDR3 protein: CASSEEEEEEAFF

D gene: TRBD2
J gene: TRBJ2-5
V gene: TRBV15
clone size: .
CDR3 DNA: TGTGCCCCCGGGGAGGGGGAGACCCAGTACTTC
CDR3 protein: CAPGEGETQYF

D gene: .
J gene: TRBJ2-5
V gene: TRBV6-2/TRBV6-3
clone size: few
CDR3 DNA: TGTGCCAGCAGCCACCCAGACGTCGGGTGGGAGACCCAGTACTTC
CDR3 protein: CASSHPDVGWETQYF

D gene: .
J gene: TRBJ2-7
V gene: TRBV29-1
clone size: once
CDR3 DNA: TGCAGCGTTGCGGCGGGGGCAGGGAACTATGGCGAGCAGTACTTC
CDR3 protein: CSVAAGAGNYGEQYF

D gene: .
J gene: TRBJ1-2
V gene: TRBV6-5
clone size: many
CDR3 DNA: TGTGCCAGCAGTTACTCACGCCGGGGCCCCAAGGATGGCTACACCTTC
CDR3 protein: CASSYSRRGPKDGYTF

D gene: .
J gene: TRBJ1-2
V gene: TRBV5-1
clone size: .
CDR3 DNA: TGCGCCAGCAGCTTGGAGGGGACAAAGTCTGGAAACACCTTC
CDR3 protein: CASSLEGTKSGNTF

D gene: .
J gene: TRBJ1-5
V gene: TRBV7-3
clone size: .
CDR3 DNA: TGTGCCAGCAGCCCAAGGGGGGTACAGACCCAGCATTTT
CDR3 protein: CASSPRGVQTQHF

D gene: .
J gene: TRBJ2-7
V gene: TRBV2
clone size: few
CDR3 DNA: TGTGCCAGCGAAGGGGGTGGCTACGAGCAGTACTTC
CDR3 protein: CASEGGGYEQYF

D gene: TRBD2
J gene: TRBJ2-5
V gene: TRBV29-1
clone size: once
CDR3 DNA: TGCAGCGGACTAGCGGGGCAAGAGACCCAGTACTTC
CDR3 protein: CSGLAGQETQYF

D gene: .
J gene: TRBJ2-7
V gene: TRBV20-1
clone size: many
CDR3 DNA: TGCAGTGCTAGAGTTCCGCGGGACTCCTACGAGCAGTACTTC
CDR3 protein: CSARVPRDSYEQYF

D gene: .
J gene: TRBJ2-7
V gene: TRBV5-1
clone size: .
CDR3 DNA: TGCGCCAGCAGCTTTCGAAGGGGATACTACTACGAGCAGTACTTC
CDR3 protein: CASSFRRGYYYEQYF

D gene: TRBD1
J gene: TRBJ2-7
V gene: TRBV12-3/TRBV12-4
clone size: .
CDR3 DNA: TGTGCCAGCAGTATACAGGGGGGTGAGCAGTACTTC
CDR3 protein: CASSIQGGEQYF

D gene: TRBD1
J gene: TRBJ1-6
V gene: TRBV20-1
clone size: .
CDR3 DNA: TGCAGTAAGGGACAGGGCCGGATTAATTCACCCCTCCACTTT
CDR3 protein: CSKGQGRINSPLHF

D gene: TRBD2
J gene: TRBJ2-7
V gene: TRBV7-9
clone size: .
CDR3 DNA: TGTGCCAGCAGCCCCCTCCGCTTCGGGAGGAATGAGCAGTACTTC
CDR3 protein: CASSPLRFGRNEQYF

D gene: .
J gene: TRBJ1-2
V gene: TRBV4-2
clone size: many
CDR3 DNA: TGTGCCAGCAGCCAAGATTACGGGGCCTTGAGCTATGGCTACACCTTC
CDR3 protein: CASSQDYGALSYGYTF

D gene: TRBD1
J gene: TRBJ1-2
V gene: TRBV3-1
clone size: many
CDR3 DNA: TGTGCCAGCAGCCGCGACAGGGCCCGGTGGGGCTACACCTTC
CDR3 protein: CASSRDRARWGYTF

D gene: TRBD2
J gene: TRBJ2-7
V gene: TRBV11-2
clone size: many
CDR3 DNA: TGTGCCAGCAGCTTAGATCTAGCATTGGCGGGAGGCCAATCCTACGAGCAGTACTTC
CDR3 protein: CASSLDLALAGGQSYEQYF

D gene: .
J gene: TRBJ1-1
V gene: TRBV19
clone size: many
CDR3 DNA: TGTGCCAGTAAGGAGAGAAACACTGAAGCTTTCTTT
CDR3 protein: CASKERNTEAFF

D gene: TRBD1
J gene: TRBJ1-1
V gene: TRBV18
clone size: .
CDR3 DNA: TGTGCCAGCTCAGCTGACAGGGGCGTCACTGAAGCTTTCTTT
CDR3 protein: CASSADRGVTEAFF

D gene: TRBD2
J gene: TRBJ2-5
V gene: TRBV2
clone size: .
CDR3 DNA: TGTGCCAGCAGGGGGGGACTAGCGGGGAAAGAGACCCAGTACTTC
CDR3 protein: CASRGGLAGKETQYF

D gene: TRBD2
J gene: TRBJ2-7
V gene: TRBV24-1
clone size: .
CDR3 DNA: TGTGCCACCAGTGAGACTAGCGTGTACCATGAGCAGTACTTC
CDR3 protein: CATSETSVYHEQYF

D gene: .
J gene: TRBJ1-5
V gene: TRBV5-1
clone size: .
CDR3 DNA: TGCGCCAGCAGCTTGGAGGGGAGTCCTAGCAATCAGCCCCAGCATTTT
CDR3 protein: CASSLEGSPSNQPQHF

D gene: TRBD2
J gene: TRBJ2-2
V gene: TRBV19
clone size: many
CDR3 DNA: TGTGCCAGCGACGGACTAGCGACAGGGACCGGGGAGCTGTTTTTT
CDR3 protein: CASDGLATGTGELFF

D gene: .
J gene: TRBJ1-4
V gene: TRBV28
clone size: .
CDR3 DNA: TGTGCCAGCAGTTTCGGAGTAACTAATGAAAAACTGTTTTTT
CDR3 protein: CASSFGVTNEKLFF

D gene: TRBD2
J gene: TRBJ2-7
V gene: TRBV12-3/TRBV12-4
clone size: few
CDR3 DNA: TGTGCCAGCAGACAAACCAGCGGGGGAGGCGAGCAGTACTTC
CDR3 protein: CASRQTSGGGEQYF

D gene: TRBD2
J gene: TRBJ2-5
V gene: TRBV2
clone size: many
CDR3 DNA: TGTGCCAGCAGTGAAGGACTAGCCGCGGGGACCCAGTACTTC
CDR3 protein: CASSEGLAAGTQYF

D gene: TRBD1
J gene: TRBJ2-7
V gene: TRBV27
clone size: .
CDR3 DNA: TGTGCCAGGGATTACATCGGACAGGGTTTCGGCGAGCAGTACTTC
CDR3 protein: CARDYIGQGFGEQYF

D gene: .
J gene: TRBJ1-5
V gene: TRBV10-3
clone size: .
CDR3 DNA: TGTGCCATCAGTGAGTCGGGGAGTGGATACGAGCATTTT
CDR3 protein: CAISESGSGYEHF

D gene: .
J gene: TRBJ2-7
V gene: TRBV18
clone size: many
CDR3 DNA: TGTGCCAGCTCACCTTCACTATACGAGCAGTACTTC
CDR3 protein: CASSPSLYEQYF

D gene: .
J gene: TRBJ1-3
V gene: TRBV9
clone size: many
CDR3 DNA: TGTGCCAGCAGCGTAGGTGGGACGGCCTATGGAAACACCATATATTTT
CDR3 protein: CASSVGGTAYGNTIYF

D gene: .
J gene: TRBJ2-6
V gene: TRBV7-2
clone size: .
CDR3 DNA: TGTGCCAGCAGCTTCCCATGGGGCGTTACAGGCTCTGGGGCCAACGTCCTGACTTTC
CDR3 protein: CASSFPWGVTGSGANVLTF

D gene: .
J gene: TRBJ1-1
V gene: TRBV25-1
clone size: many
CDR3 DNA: TGTGCCAGCAGTGAGGCCACGAACACTGAAGCTTTCTTT
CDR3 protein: CASSEATNTEAFF

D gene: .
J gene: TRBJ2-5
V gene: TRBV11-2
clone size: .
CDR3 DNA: TGTGCCAGCAGCTTAGTCAGGGGGAGGGGGGCGACCCAGTACTTC
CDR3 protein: CASSLVRGRGATQYF

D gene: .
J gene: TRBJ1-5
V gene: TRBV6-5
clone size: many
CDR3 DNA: TGTGCCAGCAGGGGACATAATAGCAATCAGCCCCAGCATTTT
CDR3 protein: CASRGHNSNQPQHF

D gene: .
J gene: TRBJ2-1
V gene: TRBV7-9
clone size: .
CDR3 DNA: TGTGCCAGCAGCCCCCTTGAGTACAATGAGCAGTTCTTC
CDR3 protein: CASSPLEYNEQFF

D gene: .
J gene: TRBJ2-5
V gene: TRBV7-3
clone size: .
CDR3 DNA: TGTGCCAGCAGCCCGCACGGGACCCAGTACTTC
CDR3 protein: CASSPHGTQYF

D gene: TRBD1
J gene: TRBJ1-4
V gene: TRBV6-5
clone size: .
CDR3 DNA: TGTGCCAGCAGACAGGGACAGTATAATGAAAAACGGTTTTTT
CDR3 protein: CASRQGQYNEKRFF

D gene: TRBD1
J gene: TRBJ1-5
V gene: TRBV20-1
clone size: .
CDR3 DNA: TGCAGTGCAACCGGGACAGGGAATAGCAATCAGCCCCAGCATTTT
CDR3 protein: CSATGTGNSNQPQHF

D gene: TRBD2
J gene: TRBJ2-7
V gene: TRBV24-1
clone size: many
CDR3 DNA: TGTGCCACCAGTGATAAGCGGGAGAATTTCTACGAGCAGTACTTC
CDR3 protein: CATSDKRENFYEQYF

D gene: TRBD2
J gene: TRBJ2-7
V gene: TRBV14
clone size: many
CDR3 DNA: TGTGCCAGCAGCCAAGTCTTTAGCGGGAGCTTGGGCGAGCAGTACTTC
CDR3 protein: CASSQVFSGSLGEQYF

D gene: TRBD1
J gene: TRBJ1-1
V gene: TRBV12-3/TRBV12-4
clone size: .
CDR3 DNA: TGTGCCAGCAGTTTCCGACAGGGGTTAGGGGAAGCTTTCTTT
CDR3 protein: CASSFRQGLGEAFF

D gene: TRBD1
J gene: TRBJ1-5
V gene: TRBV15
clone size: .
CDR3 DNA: TGTGCCACCAGCCGGACAGGGGTCCGCAATCAGCCCCAGCATTTT
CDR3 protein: CATSRTGVRNQPQHF

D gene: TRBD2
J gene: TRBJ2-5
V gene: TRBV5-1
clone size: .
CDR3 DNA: TGCGCCAGCAGACAGCGGACTAGCGGGTCACAAGAGACCCAGTACTTC
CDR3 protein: CASRQRTSGSQETQYF

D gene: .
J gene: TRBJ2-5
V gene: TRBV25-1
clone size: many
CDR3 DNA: TGTGCCAGCAGTGAACACGGCCCCGGGCAGAGACAAGAGACCCAGTACTTC
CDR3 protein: CASSEHGPGQRQETQYF